Shown below are 24 T cell receptor beta chains from a single sample sequenced in a study of blood T cell repertoires in COVID-19. Assay: immunoSEQ multiplex PCR; the TCRdb copy retains only in-frame clones and omits some. Seen here are nearly 250,000 clones, approximately 85% observed once, and the top ten hold approximately 6.2%. The specimen was peripheral blood. All receptors come from a woman aged 80 or over with COVID-19, enrolled during active disease.

The rearrangement uses TRBV5-1 and TRBJ2-1, with D unclear. Germline assignment: CDR1 SGHRS and CDR2 YFSETQ. CDR3 length: 12 residues. The V end lost 1 base, the J end lost 8 bases, and 7 bases lay between the germline ends. CDR3 amino acids: CASSLSTDEQFF. The DNA for the CDR3 is TGCGCCAGCAGCTTGAGTACAGATGAGCAGTTCTTC.

This clone appeared a single time. J is TRBJ2-4 and V is TRBV4-2, with D tentatively TRBD1 (5 bases). This CDR3 region has 15 residues. Deletions cut 0 bases from V and 7 bases from J, with 13 bases between. Germline V CDR1 and CDR2: LGHNA, YNFKEQ. The CDR3 coding sequence is TGTGCCAGCAGCCAAGATCTGGCAGGGCAGAACATTCAGTACTTC. As protein: CASSQDLAGQNIQYF.

The gene calls are TRBV5-4 and TRBJ1-5, with 9 bases matching TRBD1. CDR1 and CDR2 from the germline V gene are SGHNT and YYREEE (reference sequence). The CDR3 covers 15 residues. Trimming at V came to 4 bases and at J to 1 base, leaving 3 bases not matched to a gene. The CDR3 DNA reads as TGTGCCAGCAGCCGTGGGACAGGGAGCAATCAGCCCCAGCATTTT. Translation: CASSRGTGSNQPQHF.

The CDR3: CASSLSGTGFSYSEQYF. The CDR3 DNA sequence: TGCGCCAGCAGCTTGTCCGGGACAGGGTTCAGTTATTCCGAGCAGTACTTC. The chain combines TRBV5-1 with TRBJ2-7; 9 bases are a match to TRBD1. The CDR3 has 17 residues. Trimming took 1 base from V and 6 from J; bases not matched to a gene: 14. The V gene's germline CDR1 is SGHRS and CDR2 YFSETQ.

The chain is built from TRBV5-1 and TRBJ2-3, with TRBD2 identical over 13 bases. V was pared by 4 bases and J by 0 bases, with 5 bases of the junction left unmatched. Germline V CDR1 and CDR2: SGHRS, YFSETQ. The CDR3 runs 17 residues. The CDR3 region has the DNA TGCGCCAGCAGCCCCCCGGGACTAGCGGGGAGCACAGATACGCAGTATTTT. Its protein is CASSPPGLAGSTDTQYF.

The CDR3 DNA sequence: TGTGCCAGCAGCACTGGACAGGGAGGGACTGGGGAGCTGTTTTTT. Translation: CASSTGQGGTGELFF. This rearrangement joins TRBV9 to TRBJ2-2, with D maybe TRBD1 (8 bases). The CDR3 length is 15 residues. V was shortened by 4 bases and J by 8 bases, with 18 bases between the two germline ends. The germline V gene has CDR1 SGDLS and CDR2 YYNGEE. The whole variable domain, remainder taken from reference TRBV9 and TRBJ2-2, is DSGVTQTPKHLITATGQRVTLRCSPRSGDLSVYWYQQSLDQGLQFLIQYYNGEERAKGNILERFSAQQFPDLHSELNLSSLELGDSALYFCASSTGQGGTGELFFGEGSRLTVL.

V is TRBV13 and J is TRBJ1-1, with D perhaps TRBD1 (6 bases). Germline CDR1 PRHDT, CDR2 FYEKMQ (reference sequence). V was clipped by 0 bases and J by 0 bases, with 14 bases between them. The CDR3 sequence is 17 residues long. In DNA form, the CDR3 reads TGTGCCAGCAGCTTAGGAGGGACGACAGGTTTGAACACTGAAGCTTTCTTT. Its protein product is CASSLGGTTGLNTEAFF.

The gene calls are TRBV7-2 and TRBJ1-2; a possible D gene is TRBD1 (5 bases). Trimming pared 2 bases from V and 5 bases from J, leaving 15 bases between. CDR3 length equals 15 residues. Germline assignment: CDR1 SGHTA and CDR2 FQGNSA. CDR3 amino acids: CASSLLEGPPYGYTF. CDR3 nucleotide sequence: TGTGCCAGCAGCTTACTGGAGGGGCCTCCGTATGGCTACACCTTC.

Comments on this clone: Distinct nucleotide sequences in the sample also encode this CDR3. The CDR3 DNA reads TGCGCCAGCAGCTTGGGGACAGGGGATAATTCACCCCTCCACTTT. Translation gives CASSLGTGDNSPLHF. This chain connects TRBV5-1 to TRBJ1-6; 9 bases match TRBD1. The CDR3 covers 15 residues. The J segment lost 5 bases and the V segment lost 0 bases, leaving 0 bases of the junction unmatched. Germline values: CDR1 SGHRS, CDR2 YFSETQ.

The chain links TRBV11-1 to TRBJ2-7; 9 bases match TRBD1. V gave up 4 bases and J gave up 2 bases; unmatched junction bases: 6. The germline V gene has CDR1 SGHAT and CDR2 FQDESV (reference sequence). The CDR3 spans 15 residues. The DNA for the CDR3 is TGTGCCAGCAGCTCCCGGGACAGGGCAACCTACGAGCAGTACTTC. Its protein product is CASSSRDRATYEQYF. Supplemented by reference TRBV11-1 and TRBJ2-7, the full variable domain reads EAEVAQSPRYKITEKSQAVAFWCDPISGHATLYWYRQILGQGPELLVQFQDESVVDDSQLPKDRFSAERLKGVDSTLKIQPAELGDSAMYLCASSSRDRATYEQYFGPGTRLTVT.

Written as DNA, the CDR3 is TGCAGCGTTAAGGGGAGGGCCGTTGGGACTGAAGCTTTCTTT. Amino acid sequence: CSVKGRAVGTEAFF. The chain joins TRBV29-1 to TRBJ1-1; the D gene is possibly TRBD1 (5 bases). Germline CDR1 SQVTM, CDR2 ANQGSEA. The V end lost 5 bases, the J end lost 5 bases, and 18 bases lay between the germline ends. The CDR3 is 14 amino acids.

The CDR3 region is CASSRRGIAGIYEQYV. CDR3 sequence (DNA): TGTGCCAGCAGCCGTCGGGGAATAGCGGGGATCTACGAGCAGTACGTC. This chain links TRBV28 with TRBJ2-7; the match to TRBD2 covers 8 bases. Germline CDR1 MDHEN, CDR2 SYDVKM. CDR3 length: 16 amino acids. Trimming cost V 6 bases and J 3 bases; bases outside gene matches: 13.

The rearrangement uses TRBV11-3 and TRBJ1-5; D not resolved. Germline V gives CDR1 SGHNT, CDR2 YENEEA. V was cut by 5 bases and J by 1 base, with 15 bases left in between. The CDR3 length is 16 residues. CDR3 bases: TGTGCCAGCAGCCGATTCGGCGGGGTAAGCAATCAGCCCCAGCATTTT. Translated, it gives CASSRFGGVSNQPQHF.

This sequence joins TRBV10-3 and TRBJ1-2, with TRBD1 matching 10 bases. Germline-derived CDR1 and CDR2 are ENHRY and SYGVKD. The CDR3 sequence is 14 residues long. Trimming cost V 4 bases and J 3 bases; bases outside gene matches: 2. The CDR3 reads CAISADRGDYGYTF. For the CDR3, the DNA is TGTGCCATCAGTGCGGACAGGGGGGACTATGGCTACACCTTC.

This chain connects TRBV5-1 to TRBJ1-2; 7 nucleotides line up with TRBD1. The trim removed 4 bases at V and 7 bases at J, leaving 10 bases unmatched. Looked up from germline, CDR1 is SGHRS and CDR2 is YFSETQ. The CDR3 loop spans 14 amino acids. DNA of the CDR3: TGCGCCAGCAGCCCCATAGACAGGGCTGGTGGCTACACCTTC. Encoded protein: CASSPIDRAGGYTF.

V gene TRBV24-1 combines with J gene TRBJ1-1, with unresolved D. CDR3 length: 13 amino acids. The V gene lost 6 bases and the J gene lost 0 bases, with 7 bases spanning the gap. Germline loops: CDR1 KGHDR, CDR2 SFDVKD. CDR3 region: CATSNSMNTEAFF. CDR3 sequence (DNA): TGTGCCACCAGTAACAGTATGAACACTGAAGCTTTCTTT.

This chain uses TRBV29-1 with TRBJ1-1; D is ambiguous. Germline loops: CDR1 SQVTM, CDR2 ANQGSEA. Trimming pared 6 bases from V and 0 bases from J, leaving 8 bases between. The CDR3 loop spans 12 amino acids. The CDR3 protein is CSVVELNTEAFF. The CDR3 nucleotides are TGCAGCGTAGTCGAGTTGAACACTGAAGCTTTCTTT.

In the case of this clone: This specimen includes other DNA sequences encoding the same CDR3. The CDR3 loop is CASSLGQGNNQPQHF. The CDR3, as DNA: TGCGCCAGCAGCCTGGGACAGGGGAACAATCAGCCCCAGCATTTT. The chain carries TRBV5-1 and TRBJ1-5; 10 bases fit TRBD1. The CDR3 covers 15 residues. V lost 4 bases to trimming and J lost 3 bases; unmatched junction nucleotides: 4. From germline, CDR1 is SGHRS and CDR2 YFSETQ.

The rearrangement links TRBV2 to TRBJ1-6; D might be TRBD1 (5 bases). Germline V lookup: CDR1 SNHLY, CDR2 FYNNEI. Trimming pared 8 bases from V and 0 bases from J, leaving 11 bases between. This CDR3 is 15 amino acids long. For the CDR3, the DNA is TGTGCCAGCGCGGACATAAACTCCTATAATTCACCCCTCCACTTT. Amino acid sequence: CASADINSYNSPLHF.

V usage is TRBV2 and J usage is TRBJ2-7, with 7 bases fitting TRBD1. The CDR3 covers 15 residues. After removal of 6 bases from V and 7 bases from J, the junction contained 15 bases not matched to a gene. Germline V gene data show CDR1 as SNHLY and CDR2 as FYNNEI. The CDR3 here is CASRETPRGLGEQYV. In DNA form, the CDR3 reads TGTGCCAGCAGGGAAACACCCAGGGGGTTGGGGGAGCAGTACGTC.

The rearrangement links TRBV7-8 to TRBJ2-2; 8 nucleotides match TRBD1. V lost 4 bases, J lost 4 bases, and 8 bases stayed unmatched. Looked up from germline, CDR1 is SGHVS and CDR2 is FQNEAQ. This CDR3 has 16 amino acids. CDR3 nucleotides: TGTGCCAGCAGCTCCCCAGGGGGCGCGGGCACCGGGGAGCTGTTTTTT. Translating gives CASSSPGGAGTGELFF.

The V gene is TRBV7-2, the J gene TRBJ1-6; 7 nucleotides match TRBD1. The CDR3 covers 16 residues. J lost 4 bases, V lost 2 bases, and 5 bases had no gene match. Germline loops: CDR1 SGHTA, CDR2 FQGNSA. The DNA for the CDR3 is TGTGCCAGCAGCTTAAGGGGGACAGCGTATAATTCACCCCTCCACTTT. This encodes CASSLRGTAYNSPLHF. The entire variable domain, with the rest obtained from reference TRBV7-2 and TRBJ1-6, is as follows: GAGVSQSPSNKVTEKGKDVELRCDPISGHTALYWYRQSLGQGLEFLIYFQGNSAPDKSGLPSDRFSAERTGGSVSTLTIQRTQQEDSAVYLCASSLRGTAYNSPLHFGNGTRLTVT.

The CDR3 spells CASSYAGGQYEQYF. In nucleotides, the CDR3 is TGTGCCAGCAGTTACGCAGGGGGCCAATACGAGCAGTACTTC. The chain recombines TRBV6-2 or TRBV6-3 with TRBJ2-7; 8 nucleotides agree with TRBD1. The V gene's germline CDR1 is MNHEY and CDR2 SVGEGT. The CDR3 covers 14 residues. V lost 2 bases to trimming and J lost 4 bases; unmatched junction nucleotides: 4.

This rearrangement joins TRBV6-2 or TRBV6-3 to TRBJ1-1; TRBD1 matches at 8 bases. The V segment lost 2 bases and the J segment 6 bases; nucleotides outside the gene matches: 8. This CDR3 has 15 amino acids. Germline CDR1 reads MNHEY; CDR2 reads SVGEGT. In nucleotides, the CDR3 is TGTGCCAGCAGTTACCCTAGACAGGGGTTACCTGAAGCTTTCTTT. Translated: CASSYPRQGLPEAFF.